Listed below are T cell receptor beta chains from one sample, sequenced in a study of radiotherapy plus CTLA-4 blockade in lung cancer. Here immunoSEQ multiplex PCR was the method, and the copy in TCRdb shows in-frame clones only, minus some. The sample records roughly 45,000 clones, roughly 65% being singletons. Source: peripheral blood, taken from a patient treated with radiotherapy plus ipilimumab. The receptor source for this set is a human donor with non-small cell lung cancer who had a partial response to radiotherapy plus ipilimumab. CDR3s include the opening cysteine and the closing phenylalanine or tryptophan. The D gene is left open where the match is weak. Only part of the rows carry a size: once, few, many, or a class if the clone is expanded.

TGTGCCAGCAGCCAGTCAGGGTGGGGTGGGGTTGAAGCTTTCTTT CASSQSGWGGVEAFF 15 TRBJ1-1 . few TRBV14
TGTGCCAGCAGTTTAGGGGGCCCAGATACGCAGTATTTT CASSLGGPDTQYF 13 TRBJ2-3 . . TRBV27
TGTGCCAGCAGCTTGAGCGGGGAAGGAGATACGCAGTATTTT CASSLSGEGDTQYF 14 TRBJ2-3 TRBD2 . TRBV7-9
TGCGCCAGCAGACCCCAGGGGGCAAATGAATATTCACCCCTCCACTTT CASRPQGANEYSPLHF 16 TRBJ1-6 TRBD1 . TRBV23-1
TGTGCCAGCAGCTACAGGGAGGACTATGGCTACACCTTC CASSYREDYGYTF 13 TRBJ1-2 . . TRBV6-5
TGTGCCAGCAGCCCCTGGACGGGAGCACTAACCAAAAACATTCAGTACTTC CASSPWTGALTKNIQYF 17 TRBJ2-4 . . TRBV14
TGTGCCAGCAAACCTTCCGGGGGGTACTACGAGCAGTACTTC CASKPSGGYYEQYF 14 TRBJ2-7 TRBD2 . TRBV27
TGTGCCAGCAGTGAAGCGGGTACTAGCGGGGGGCTCACAGATACGCAGTATTTT CASSEAGTSGGLTDTQYF 18 TRBJ2-3 TRBD2 few TRBV2
TGTGCCTGGAGTAAAGGGCAGGGCAATTCACCCCTCCACTTT CAWSKGQGNSPLHF 14 TRBJ1-6 . . TRBV30
TGTGCTAGCAGCCTGGACAGGGGTTCCTACGAGCAGTACTTC CASSLDRGSYEQYF 14 TRBJ2-7 TRBD1 . TRBV7-7
TGTGCCAGCAGTGCGACTAGCGTAGGCTCCTACAATGAGCAGTTCTTC CASSATSVGSYNEQFF 16 TRBJ2-1 TRBD2 once TRBV6-1
TGTGCCAGCAGTGGGACAGGGATAACGAGGACCTTC CASSGTGITRTF 12 TRBJ1-2 TRBD1 . TRBV2
TGCAGCGGCATGGGGGGACAGGGGAATGAGCAGTTCTTC CSGMGGQGNEQFF 13 TRBJ2-1 TRBD1 . TRBV29-1
TGTGCCAGCAGCCAAGGAGCTAGGGGAAGCACAGATACGCAGTATTTT CASSQGARGSTDTQYF 16 TRBJ2-3 . few TRBV4-2
TGTGCCAGCAGCTGGAGGACAGGGCAAGAGACCCAGTACTTC CASSWRTGQETQYF 14 TRBJ2-5 TRBD1 . TRBV11-2
TGTGCCAGCAGTGAGATGACTAGCGGGGTCCACGAGCAGTACTTC CASSEMTSGVHEQYF 15 TRBJ2-7 TRBD2 . TRBV6-1
TGTGCCAGCACTCGCGGGGGGGTAGACTTTCCCACCGGGGAGCTGTTTTTT CASTRGGVDFPTGELFF 17 TRBJ2-2 TRBD2 few TRBV7-6